This entry lists 18 T cell receptor beta chains sequenced from one sample in a study of CD8+CD57+ T cells in acquired aplastic anemia. Genomic DNA provided the template from which TCR beta VDJ and CDR3 profiles were obtained. Via MiXCR, TCRdb re-called the reads, giving one row per CDR3 protein. The sample has some 290,000 distinct CDR3 sequences, approximately 57% seen once. Sequences were obtained from sorted CD4+, CD8+, or CD8+CD57+ T cells (not recorded which) from PBMCs. These receptors came from a human donor with severe aplastic anemia or a healthy control (not recorded which).

This clonotype was seen only a few times. The chain is built from TRBV24-1 and TRBJ2-5, with D possibly being TRBD2 (6 bases). There are 14 residues in the CDR3. The germline V gene has CDR1 KGHDR and CDR2 SFDVKD. Between the trimmed V and J ends, which lost 4 bases and 7 bases, there was a span of 15 bases. CDR3 loop: CATSDLGVEGTQYF. In DNA form, the CDR3 reads TGTGCCACCAGTGACTTGGGGGTGGAGGGGACCCAGTACTTC.

This chain connects TRBV7-8 to TRBJ1-1; TRBD1 might be the D (6 bases). Per the germline V gene, CDR1 is SGHVS and CDR2 is FQNEAQ. V was pared by 4 bases and J by 11 bases, with 17 bases between. The CDR3 contains 13 residues. In DNA, the CDR3 is TGTGCCAGCAGCTCACTACAGGGAAGGGGGGCTTTCTTT. This sequence encodes CASSSLQGRGAFF.

The gene calls are TRBV7-2 and TRBJ2-7; possible D gene TRBD1, 5 bases. This CDR3 contains 16 residues. Looked up from germline, CDR1 is SGHTA and CDR2 is FQGNSA. The V gene lost 3 bases and the J gene lost 6 bases, with 21 bases spanning the gap. The CDR3 sequence: CASSFSEEQAIFEQYF. The CDR3 DNA reads as TGTGCCAGCAGCTTCAGCGAAGAACAGGCGATTTTCGAGCAGTACTTC.

Concerning this clonotype: One base away lies a much larger clone, so this may be a sequencing read error. The chain uses TRBV7-2 and TRBJ2-1; D perhaps matches TRBD1 (5 bases). Trimming shortened V by 7 bases and J by 2 bases, and 12 bases separated the two germline ends. Germline assignment: CDR1 SGHTA and CDR2 FQGNSA. The CDR3 is 14 amino acids. The CDR3 nucleotides read TGTGCCAGCACAAGGGGATCACCCTACAATGAGCAGTTCTTC. It encodes CASTRGSPYNEQFF.

A note on this clonotype: A much larger clone sits a single nucleotide away, making a read error possible. J is TRBJ1-5 and V is TRBV12-5, with D hard to call. The CDR3 length is 13 residues. Germline lookup yields CDR1 LGHNT and CDR2 FRNRAP. Here the CDR3 DNA reads TGTGCTAGTGCCGGGCGGCGCAATCATCCCCAGCATTTT. Its translation: CASAGRRNHPQHF.

In regard to this clonotype: In this CDR3 the conserved last residue, phenylalanine or tryptophan, is missing, so a read error is likely. No DNA is shown, since the ends of the CDR3 on it are uncertain; the CDR3 is the one TCRdb lists. The genes are TRBV7-8 and TRBJ1-2. Germline assignment: CDR1 SGHVS and CDR2 FQNEAQ. Counting both end residues, the CDR3 totals 11 amino acids. This CDR3 reads CASSYSNERIL.

This clonotype was observed once. V gene TRBV7-4 combines with J gene TRBJ2-2; no firm D call. CDR1 and CDR2 (germline): SGHVT, SQSDAQ. The CDR3 extends over 14 amino acids. Deletions cut 5 bases from V and 5 bases from J, with 12 bases between. CDR3 in DNA: TGTGCCAGCAGCCAACCTCCTGGAACCGGGGAGCTGTTTTTT. Protein sequence: CASSQPPGTGELFF.

This sequence joins TRBV7-9 and TRBJ2-7, with D possibly being TRBD1 (6 bases). This CDR3 is built from 14 residues. V was pared by 5 bases and J by 1 base, with 12 bases between. The germline V gene has CDR1 SEHNR and CDR2 FQNEAQ (reference sequence). CDR3: CASSPRTDSYEQYF. CDR3 nucleotides: TGTGCCAGCAGCCCTCGGACAGATTCCTACGAGCAGTACTTC.

The chain is built from TRBV20-1 and TRBJ1-1, with 9 bases lining up with TRBD1. V lost 3 bases to trimming and J lost 1 base; unmatched junction nucleotides: 9. Germline lookup yields CDR1 DFQATT and CDR2 SNEGSKA (reference sequence). This CDR3 contains 16 residues. CDR3 DNA sequence: TGCAGTGCTAGGCCGGGACAGGGACTTCGGAACACTGAAGCTTTCTTT. It encodes CSARPGQGLRNTEAFF.

This clonotype was seen only once. The rearrangement joins TRBV25-1 to TRBJ2-2, with 8 bases fitting TRBD1. This CDR3 is 15 amino acids long. From germline, CDR1 is MGHDK and CDR2 SYGVNS. Trimming removed 5 bases from V and 0 bases from J; junction bases left unmatched: 2. The CDR3 sequence is CASSRTGTNTGELFF. DNA for the CDR3: TGTGCCAGCAGTAGGACAGGGACGAACACCGGGGAGCTGTTTTTT. Variable domain in full (rest from reference TRBV25-1 and TRBJ2-2): EADIYQTPRYLVIGTGKKITLECSQTMGHDKMYWYQQDPGMELHLIHYSYGVNSTEKGDLSSESTVSRIRTEHFPLTLESARPSHTSQYLCASSRTGTNTGELFFGEGSRLTVL.

This clonotype was seen ten or more times. V is TRBV5-8 and J is TRBJ2-5, with D possibly matching TRBD1 (6 bases). The CDR3 is 14 residues long. Trimming took off 1 base at V and 5 bases at J, with 12 bases between the two ends. Germline CDR1 SGHTS, CDR2 YDEGEE. This chain's CDR3 is CASSLRTGTETQYF. The CDR3 DNA follows: TGTGCCAGCAGCTTGCGTACAGGGACGGAGACCCAGTACTTC.

CDR3 sequence (DNA): TGTGCCAGCAGTCGACAGGGGGTTGGGTTGGGTACCGGGGAGCTGTTTTTT. It yields the protein CASSRQGVGLGTGELFF. The J gene is TRBJ2-2, the V gene TRBV2; 9 bases are a match to TRBD1. V shed 5 bases and J 5 bases; nucleotides not matched to a gene: 12. Germline V gives CDR1 SNHLY, CDR2 FYNNEI. This CDR3 contains 17 residues.

This clonotype was observed a few times. The V and J genes are TRBV15 and TRBJ2-1; possibly TRBD2 for D (5 bases). The CDR3 has 14 amino acids. Looked up from germline, CDR1 is LNHNV and CDR2 is YYDKDF (reference sequence). V gave up 3 bases and J gave up 8 bases, with 14 bases separating them. The CDR3 DNA is TGTGCCACCAGCAGTCTTGTAGGGAGCGATGAGCAGTTCTTC. It translates to CATSSLVGSDEQFF.

This clonotype was observed at least ten times. The chain employs TRBV6-1 and TRBJ2-3, with D possibly TRBD1 on 5 matching bases. V dropped 3 bases and J dropped 0 bases, with 7 bases sitting between them. CDR1 and CDR2 (germline): MNHNS, SASEGT. The CDR3 loop spans 14 amino acids. The CDR3: CASSDYRSTDTQYF. The CDR3 DNA is TGTGCCAGCAGTGATTACAGGAGCACAGATACGCAGTATTTT.

V and J are TRBV2 and TRBJ1-1; the match to TRBD1 covers 7 bases. Germline V gene lookup returns CDR1 SNHLY and CDR2 FYNNEI. CDR3 length: 12 residues. J was trimmed by 5 bases and V by 11 bases; bases with no gene match: 8. The CDR3 nucleotides read TGTGCCGCGAGGGGGCGGGATACTGAAGCTTTCTTT. Translated, it gives CAARGRDTEAFF.

The chain couples TRBV29-1 to TRBJ2-7, with TRBD1 matching over 8 bases. The germline CDR1 and CDR2 sequences are SQVTM and ANQGSEA. Trimming at V came to 3 bases and at J to 3 bases, leaving 4 bases not matched to a gene. The CDR3 spans 13 residues. CDR3 DNA: TGCAGCGTTGAGGCCGACAGGGGCTACGAGCAGTACTTC. Protein: CSVEADRGYEQYF.

This chain links TRBV5-1 with TRBJ1-5; D perhaps matches TRBD1 (6 bases). Germline lookup yields CDR1 SGHRS and CDR2 YFSETQ. The CDR3 covers 15 residues. The germline V and J ends were trimmed by 3 bases and 4 bases, with 14 bases remaining between them. CDR3: CASSSGDKKNQPQHF. In DNA, the CDR3 is TGCGCCAGCAGCTCGGGGGACAAGAAAAATCAGCCCCAGCATTTT. The whole variable domain, remainder taken from reference TRBV5-1 and TRBJ1-5, is KAGVTQTPRYLIKTRGQQVTLSCSPISGHRSVSWYQQTPGQGLQFLFEYFSETQRNKGNFPGRFSGRQFSNSRSEMNVSTLELGDSALYLCASSSGDKKNQPQHFGDGTRLSIL.

The J gene is TRBJ1-6, the V gene TRBV6-4; no clear D gene. The CDR3 runs to 13 residues. V was clipped by 4 bases and J by 9 bases, with 10 bases between them. CDR1 and CDR2 (germline): MRHNA, SNTAGT. CDR3: CASSVSETSPLHF. The CDR3 nucleotides are TGTGCCAGCAGTGTGTCAGAAACTTCACCCCTCCACTTT.